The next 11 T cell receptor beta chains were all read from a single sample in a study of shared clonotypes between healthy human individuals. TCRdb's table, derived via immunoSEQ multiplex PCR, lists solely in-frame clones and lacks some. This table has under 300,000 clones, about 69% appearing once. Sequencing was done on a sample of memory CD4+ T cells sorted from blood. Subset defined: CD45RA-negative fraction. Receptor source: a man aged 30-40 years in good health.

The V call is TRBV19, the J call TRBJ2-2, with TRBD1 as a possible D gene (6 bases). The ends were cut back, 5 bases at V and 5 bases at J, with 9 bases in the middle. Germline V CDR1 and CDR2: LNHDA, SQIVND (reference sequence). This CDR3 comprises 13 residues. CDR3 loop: CASSPQGTGELFF. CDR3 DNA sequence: TGTGCCAGTAGTCCCCAGGGGACCGGGGAGCTGTTTTTT.

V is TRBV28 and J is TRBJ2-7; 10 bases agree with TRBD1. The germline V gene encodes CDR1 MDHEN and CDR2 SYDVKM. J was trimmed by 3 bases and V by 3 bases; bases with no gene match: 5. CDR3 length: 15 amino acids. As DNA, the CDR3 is TGTGCCAGCAGTTTCACCGGGACAGGGGACTACGAGCAGTACTTC. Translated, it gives CASSFTGTGDYEQYF.

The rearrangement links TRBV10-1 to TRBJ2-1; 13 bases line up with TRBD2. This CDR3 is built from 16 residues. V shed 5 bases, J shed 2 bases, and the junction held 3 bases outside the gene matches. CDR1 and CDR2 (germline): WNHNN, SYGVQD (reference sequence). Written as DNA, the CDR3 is TGCGCCAGCAGTCACGGACTAGCGGGAGCCTACAATGAGCAGTTCTTC. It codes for CASSHGLAGAYNEQFF.

The CDR3 sequence: CASSPDLYTEAFF. The CDR3, as DNA: TGTGCCAGCTCACCGGATTTATACACTGAAGCTTTCTTT. This chain connects TRBV18 to TRBJ1-1; D is ambiguous. V lost 3 bases and J 3 bases, leaving 8 bases between the germline ends. The CDR3 has 13 amino acids. The V gene's germline CDR1 is KGHSH and CDR2 LQKENI.

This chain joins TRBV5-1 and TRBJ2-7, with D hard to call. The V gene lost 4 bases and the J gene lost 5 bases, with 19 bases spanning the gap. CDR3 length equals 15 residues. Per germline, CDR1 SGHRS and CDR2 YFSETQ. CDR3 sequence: CASSPIVNSGDEQYF. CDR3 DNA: TGCGCCAGCAGCCCAATAGTGAATTCCGGAGACGAGCAGTACTTC.

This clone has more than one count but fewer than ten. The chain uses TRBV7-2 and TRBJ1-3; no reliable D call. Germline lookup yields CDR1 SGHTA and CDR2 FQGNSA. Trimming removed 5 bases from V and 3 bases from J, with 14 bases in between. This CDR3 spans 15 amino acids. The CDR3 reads CASSPRPVGGNTIYF. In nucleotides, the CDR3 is TGTGCCAGCAGCCCGAGACCCGTGGGTGGAAACACCATATATTTT.

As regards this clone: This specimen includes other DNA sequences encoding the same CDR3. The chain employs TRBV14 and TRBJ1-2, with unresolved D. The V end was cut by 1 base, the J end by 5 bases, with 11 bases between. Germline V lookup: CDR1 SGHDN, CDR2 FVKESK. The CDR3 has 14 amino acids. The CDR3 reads CASSQGGVGYGYTF. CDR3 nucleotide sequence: TGTGCCAGCAGCCAAGGCGGGGTCGGGTATGGCTACACCTTC.

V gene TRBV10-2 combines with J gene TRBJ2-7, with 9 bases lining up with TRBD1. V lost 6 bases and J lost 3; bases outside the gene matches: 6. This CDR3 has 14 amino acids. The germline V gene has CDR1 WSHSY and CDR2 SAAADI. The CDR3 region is CASRKDRGSYEQYF. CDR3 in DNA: TGCGCCAGCAGGAAGGACAGGGGAAGCTACGAGCAGTACTTC.

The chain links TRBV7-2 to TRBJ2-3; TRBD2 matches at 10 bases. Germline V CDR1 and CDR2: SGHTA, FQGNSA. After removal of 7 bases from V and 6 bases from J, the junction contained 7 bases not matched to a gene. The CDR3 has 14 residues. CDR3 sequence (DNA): TGTGCCAGCAAGTCTAGCGGGAGTACGGATACGCAGTATTTT. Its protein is CASKSSGSTDTQYF.

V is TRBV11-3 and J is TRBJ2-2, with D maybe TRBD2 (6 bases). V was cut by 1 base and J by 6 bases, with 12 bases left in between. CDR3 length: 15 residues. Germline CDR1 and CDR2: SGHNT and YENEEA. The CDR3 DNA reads TGTGCCAGCAGCTTAGTGGCGGGATCAGCCGGGGAGCTGTTTTTT. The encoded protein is CASSLVAGSAGELFF.

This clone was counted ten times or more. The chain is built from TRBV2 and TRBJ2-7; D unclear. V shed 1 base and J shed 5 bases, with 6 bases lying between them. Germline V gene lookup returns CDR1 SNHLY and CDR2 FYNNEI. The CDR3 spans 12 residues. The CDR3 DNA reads TGTGCCAGCAGTGAAGTATTCGACGAGCAGTACTTC. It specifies CASSEVFDEQYF.